This T cell receptor beta chain was observed in a study of blood T cell repertoires in COVID-19. Study overall: Some COVID-19 samples were acute and others convalescent; all came from the United States, Italy and Spain. Sources were T cells, B-cell-depleted T cells, or PBMCs; the material itself was cDNA or gDNA.

In the original processing: Cell counts per sample came from amplifying reference gene primers. Sequencing was performed with immunoSEQ multiplex PCR; in TCRdb, only in-frame clones are kept and a portion is missing. The D gene and trimming were derived from the DNA, and the V and J assignments and clone size from that table. This repertoire shows 95,000 to 150,000 clones, around 80% found once; its top ten account for 16%. V lost 2 bases and J lost 9, with 11 bases in between. The V gene's germline CDR1 is MNHEY and CDR2 SVGAGI. This CDR3 is built from 13 residues. The material sequenced was peripheral blood. The chain joins TRBV6-5 to TRBJ2-1, with D maybe TRBD2 (5 bases). The sequence came from a man in his fifties or sixties with active or convalescent COVID-19. This chain's CDR3 is CASSYLPSSEQFF. The CDR3 DNA reads TGTGCCAGCAGTTACCTACCTAGCAGTGAGCAGTTCTTC.